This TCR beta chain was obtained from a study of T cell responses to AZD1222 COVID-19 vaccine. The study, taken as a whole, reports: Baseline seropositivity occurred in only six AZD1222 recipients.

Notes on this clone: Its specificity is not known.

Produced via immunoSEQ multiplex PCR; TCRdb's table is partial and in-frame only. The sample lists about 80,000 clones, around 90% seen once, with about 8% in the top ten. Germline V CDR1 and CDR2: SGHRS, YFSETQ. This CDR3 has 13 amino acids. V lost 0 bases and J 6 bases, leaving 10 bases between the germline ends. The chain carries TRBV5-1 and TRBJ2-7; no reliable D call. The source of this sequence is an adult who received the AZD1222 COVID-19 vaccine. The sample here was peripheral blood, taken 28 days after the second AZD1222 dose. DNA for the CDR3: TGCGCCAGCAGCTTGGCGGGTAGATCCGAGCAGTACTTC. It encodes CASSLAGRSEQYF.